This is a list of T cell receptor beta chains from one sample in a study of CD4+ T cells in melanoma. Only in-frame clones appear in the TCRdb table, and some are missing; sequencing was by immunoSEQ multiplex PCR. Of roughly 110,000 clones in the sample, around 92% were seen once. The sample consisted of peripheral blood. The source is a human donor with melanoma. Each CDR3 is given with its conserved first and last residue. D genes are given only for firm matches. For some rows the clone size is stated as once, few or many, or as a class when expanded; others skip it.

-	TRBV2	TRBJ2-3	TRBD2	TGTGCCAGCTCCCCTAGCGGGAGGGGGGATACGCAGTATTTT	CASSPSGRGDTQYF
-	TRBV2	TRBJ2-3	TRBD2	TGTGCCAGCAGTGAGGGGACTAGCGGCACAGATACGCAGTATTTT	CASSEGTSGTDTQYF
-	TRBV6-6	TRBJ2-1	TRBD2	TGTGCCAGCAGCCCATCAGCGGGAGTCTCCTACAATGAGCAGTTCTTC	CASSPSAGVSYNEQFF
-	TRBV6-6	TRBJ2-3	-	TGTGCCAGCAGTACCCGACAGGCAACCCAGGTTCCGCAGTATTTT	CASSTRQATQVPQYF
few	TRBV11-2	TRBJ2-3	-	TGTGCCAGCAGCTTGTACTTTTCGAGTGGAGGCACAGATACGCAGTATTTT	CASSLYFSSGGTDTQYF
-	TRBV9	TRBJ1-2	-	TGTGCCAGCAGCGTAGAAGGGATTAGTGGCTACACCTTC	CASSVEGISGYTF
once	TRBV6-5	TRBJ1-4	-	TGTGCCAGCAGTCAACGGAGGTCTAATGAAAAACTGTTTTTT	CASSQRRSNEKLFF
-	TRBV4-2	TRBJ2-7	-	TGTGCCAGCAGCCCCGGGGTGGGCGGATACCTCTACGAGCAGTACTTC	CASSPGVGGYLYEQYF
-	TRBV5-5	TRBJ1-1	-	TGTGCCAGCAGCCCCCTTCGACCCATGAACACTGAAGCTTTCTTT	CASSPLRPMNTEAFF
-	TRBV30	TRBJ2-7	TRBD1	TGTGCCTCGGGACAGGGAATTTACGAGCAGTACTTC	CASGQGIYEQYF
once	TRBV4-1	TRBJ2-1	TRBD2	TGCGCCAGCAGCCAGGGGGCGAAAACGACTAGCGGGAAATGGAATGAGCAGTTCTTC	CASSQGAKTTSGKWNEQFF
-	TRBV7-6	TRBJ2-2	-	TGTGCCAGCAGCTTATCTTGGAACACCGGGGAGCTGTTTTTT	CASSLSWNTGELFF
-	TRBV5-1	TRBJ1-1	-	TGCGCCAGCAGCTTGGATGGGTGGCAGATGAACACTGAAGCTTTCTTT	CASSLDGWQMNTEAFF
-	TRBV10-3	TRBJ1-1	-	TGTGCCATCAGTGAGTTTGCGGTTACCAACACTGAAGCTTTCTTT	CAISEFAVTNTEAFF
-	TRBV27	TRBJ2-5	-	TGTGCCAGCAGTTTATCGAAAGGATCGACCCAGTACTTC	CASSLSKGSTQYF
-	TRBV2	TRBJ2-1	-	TGTGCCAGCAGTACTCGGGACCCCCTTGGCAATGAGCAGTTCTTC	CASSTRDPLGNEQFF
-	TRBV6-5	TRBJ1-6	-	TGTGCCAGCAGTCAAGGGCAGAAGAATTCACCCCTCCACTTT	CASSQGQKNSPLHF
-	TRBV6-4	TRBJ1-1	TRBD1	TGTGCCAGCAGTCGGGACAGGGCGACTGAAGCTTTCTTT	CASSRDRATEAFF
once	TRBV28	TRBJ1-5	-	TGTGCCAGTAGGCGTGAGGGGTCTTATAGCAATCAGCCCCAGCATTTT	CASRREGSYSNQPQHF
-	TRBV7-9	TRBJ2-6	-	TGTGCCAGCAGCCCAAGGGCGGGTTCCCGGTCAGGGGCCAACGTCCTGACTTTC	CASSPRAGSRSGANVLTF
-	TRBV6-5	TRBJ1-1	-	TGTGCCAGCAGTCTCAGGGGTACGAACACTGAAGCTTTCTTT	CASSLRGTNTEAFF
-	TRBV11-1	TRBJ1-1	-	TGTGCCAGCAGAGCTACCCCCCAAACAGGTGAAGCTTTCTTT	CASRATPQTGEAFF
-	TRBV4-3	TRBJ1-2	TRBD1	TGCGCCAGCAGCCAGGCCGGGACAGGGCATTACTATGGCTACACCTTC	CASSQAGTGHYYGYTF
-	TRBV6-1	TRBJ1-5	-	TGTGCCAGCAGTGAAGCTCAGCCCCAGCATTTT	CASSEAQPQHF
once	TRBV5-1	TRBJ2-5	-	TGCGCCAGCAGACTCGCCCCCGCCCAAGAGACCCAGTACTTC	CASRLAPAQETQYF
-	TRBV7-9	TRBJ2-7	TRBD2	TGTGCCAGCAGCTTATCGGGGGGTTCCTACGAGCAGTACTTC	CASSLSGGSYEQYF
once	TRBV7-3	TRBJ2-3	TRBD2	TGTGCCAGCAGCTTCGGGACTAGCGGGAGGGCCGAGATAGATACGCAGTATTTT	CASSFGTSGRAEIDTQYF
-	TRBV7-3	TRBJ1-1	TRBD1	TGTGCCAGCAGCAAATACGACAGGGTGAACACTGAAGCTTTCTTT	CASSKYDRVNTEAFF
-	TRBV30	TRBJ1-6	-	TGTGCCTGGAGTGTAGGTCGATTTGATTCACCCCTCCACTTT	CAWSVGRFDSPLHF
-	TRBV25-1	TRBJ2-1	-	TGTGCCAGCAGTACTCCGGGATCCTACAATGAGCAGTTCTTC	CASSTPGSYNEQFF
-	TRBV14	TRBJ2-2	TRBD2	TGTGCCAGCAGCCAAGGGTCGAGACTAGCGGGAGTGGTGTACACCGGGGAGCTGTTTTTT	CASSQGSRLAGVVYTGELFF
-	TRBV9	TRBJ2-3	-	TGTGCCAGCAGCGTAGGACCGAGCACAGATACGCAGTATTTT	CASSVGPSTDTQYF
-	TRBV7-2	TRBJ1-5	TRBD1	TGTGCCAGCAGCTTGGGGGACAGGGTGAATCAGCCCCAGCATTTT	CASSLGDRVNQPQHF
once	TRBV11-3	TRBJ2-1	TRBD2	TGTGCCAGCAGCTTAGAGGGAGGGAATGAGCAGTTCTTC	CASSLEGGNEQFF
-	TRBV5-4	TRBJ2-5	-	TGTGCCAGCAGCTTAAGGGCACACATCCAAGAGACCCAGTACTTC	CASSLRAHIQETQYF
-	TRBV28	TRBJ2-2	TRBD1	TGTGCCAGCAGCCGGGACAGGGCCACCGGGGAGCTGTTTTTT	CASSRDRATGELFF
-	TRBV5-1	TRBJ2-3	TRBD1	TGCGCCAGCAGCTCGGGACAGCTTAGCGGCACAGATACGCAGTATTTT	CASSSGQLSGTDTQYF
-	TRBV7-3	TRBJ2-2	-	TGTGCCAGCAGCTTAGCAGGAGTCACCGGGGAGCTGTTTTTT	CASSLAGVTGELFF
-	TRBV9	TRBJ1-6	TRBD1	TGTGCCAGCAGATACGGGGACAGGGACTCACCCCTCCACTTT	CASRYGDRDSPLHF
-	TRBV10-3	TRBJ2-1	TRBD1	TGTGCCATCAGTCGTCGGACAGGGGACAATGAGCAGTTCTTC	CAISRRTGDNEQFF
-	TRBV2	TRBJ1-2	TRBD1	TGTGCCAGCAGTTCCGGGACAGGGGTCGCTGGCTACACCTTC	CASSSGTGVAGYTF
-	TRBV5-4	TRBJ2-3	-	TGTGCCAGCAGCTTGGATCCCGGGGGAGCAGATACGCAGTATTTT	CASSLDPGGADTQYF
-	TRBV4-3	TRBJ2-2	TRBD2	TGCGCCAGCTCTTTACCGGGACTAAAGAACACCGGGGAGCTGTTTTTT	CASSLPGLKNTGELFF
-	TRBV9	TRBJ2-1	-	TGTGCCAGCAGCGCCTGGGACAAGAGCTCCTACAATGAGCAGTTCTTC	CASSAWDKSSYNEQFF
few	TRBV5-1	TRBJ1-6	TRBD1	TGCGCCAGCAGCCCACTGACAGGGAATAATTCACCCCTCCACTTT	CASSPLTGNNSPLHF
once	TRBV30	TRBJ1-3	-	TGTGCCTGGAGGGGCGTCGGCTATGGAAACACCATATATTTT	CAWRGVGYGNTIYF
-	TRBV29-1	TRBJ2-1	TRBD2	TGCAGCGTTAAGGGTAGGACTAGCGGGAGAAGGGGCGATGAGCAGTTCTTC	CSVKGRTSGRRGDEQFF
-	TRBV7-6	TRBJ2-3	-	TGTGCCAGCAGCTTGAGCGGATTTAGCACAGATACGCAGTATTTT	CASSLSGFSTDTQYF
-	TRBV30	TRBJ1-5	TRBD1	TGTGCCTGGTGGACAGGGAGGAGCAATCAGCCCCAGCATTTT	CAWWTGRSNQPQHF
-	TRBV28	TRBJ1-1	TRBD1	TGTGCCAGCATTGGGACAGGGAAGTACACTGAAGCTTTCTTT	CASIGTGKYTEAFF
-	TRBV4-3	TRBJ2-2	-	TGCGCCAGCAGCCAAGATAGTGGCGGCCGGACTATAAACACCGGGGAGCTGTTTTTT	CASSQDSGGRTINTGELFF
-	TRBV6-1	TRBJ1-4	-	TGTGCCAGCAGTGGGTGGGGAAGAGGGGATGAAAAACTGTTTTTT	CASSGWGRGDEKLFF
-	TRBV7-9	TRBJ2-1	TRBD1	TGTGCCAGCAGCTTCGGACAGGGCAGCAATGAGCAGTTCTTC	CASSFGQGSNEQFF
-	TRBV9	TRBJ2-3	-	TGTGCCAGCAGCGTAGAACGCCAGGATACGCAGTATTTT	CASSVERQDTQYF
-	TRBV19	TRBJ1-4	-	TGTGCCAGTAGTATAGGGACGGCAACTAATGAAAAACTGTTTTTT	CASSIGTATNEKLFF
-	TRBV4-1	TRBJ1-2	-	TGCGCCAGCAGCCAAGAAGGCGGGGGGGGCATTTGGGGCTACACCTTC	CASSQEGGGGIWGYTF
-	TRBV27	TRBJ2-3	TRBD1	TGTGCCAGCAGAACTAAACCCGGACAGGCTTCCCGCACAGATACGCAGTATTTT	CASRTKPGQASRTDTQYF
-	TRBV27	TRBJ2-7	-	TGTGCCAGCAGTTTATCACAGGGCTACGAGCAGTACTTC	CASSLSQGYEQYF
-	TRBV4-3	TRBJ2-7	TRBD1	TGCGCCAGCAGCGCCGGGACAGAAGGCTACGAGCAGTACTTC	CASSAGTEGYEQYF